The 17 T cell receptor beta chains below come from one sample, sequenced in a study of tumor-infiltrating lymphocytes in localized non-small cell lung cancer. TCRdb's copy holds only in-frame clones and misses some; the assay was immunoSEQ multiplex PCR. The sample yields over 10,000 clones, less than 75% seen once. The sequencing input was uninvolved lung tissue not adjacent to the tumor. Receptors were obtained from a human donor with non-small cell lung cancer.

The rearrangement joins TRBV4-3 to TRBJ1-5, with D unresolved. The CDR3 sequence is 15 residues long. The V gene lost 0 bases and the J gene lost 4 bases, with 10 bases spanning the gap. The germline V gene has CDR1 LGHNA and CDR2 YSLEER. Here the CDR3 reads CASSQDGRGNQPQHF. The CDR3 nucleotides are TGCGCCAGCAGCCAAGATGGTCGTGGTAATCAGCCCCAGCATTTT.

The chain has TRBV6-1 and TRBJ2-7; 7 nucleotides match TRBD1. The CDR3 has 14 residues. The germline CDR1 and CDR2 sequences are MNHNS and SASEGT. V dropped 7 bases and J dropped 3; count of bases not matched to a gene: 9. The CDR3 coding sequence is TGTGCCAGCACTCCGGGACAGCCAGGCTACGAGCAGTACTTC. Translating gives CASTPGQPGYEQYF.

CDR3 sequence: CSVEVGQGTLYEQYF. The CDR3 bases are TGCAGCGTTGAAGTAGGACAGGGTACCCTTTACGAGCAGTACTTC. The chain employs TRBV29-1 and TRBJ2-5, with TRBD1 matching 8 bases. The assigned J gene may be wrong: the sequence end matches TRBJ2-7 better. Germline loops: CDR1 SQVTM, CDR2 ANQGSEA. This CDR3 is 15 amino acids long.

V gene TRBV5-1 combines with J gene TRBJ2-7, with 10 bases that match TRBD1. The length of the CDR3 is 15 residues. V was pared by 4 bases and J by 4 bases, with 8 bases of the junction left unmatched. Germline V gene data show CDR1 as SGHRS and CDR2 as YFSETQ. The CDR3 loop reads CASSAPGTGVYEQYF. The CDR3 DNA reads as TGCGCCAGCAGCGCCCCCGGGACAGGGGTGTACGAGCAGTACTTC.

The chain employs TRBV10-3 and TRBJ1-1, with TRBD1 matching over 11 bases. The CDR3 runs to 17 residues. Trimming at V came to 6 bases and at J to 4 bases, leaving 13 bases not matched to a gene. Germline V gene sequence: CDR1 ENHRY, CDR2 SYGVKD. The CDR3 spells CAIREVDRGRFGTEAFF. CDR3 coding DNA: TGTGCCATCAGGGAAGTGGACAGGGGGCGCTTTGGCACTGAAGCTTTCTTT.

The chain employs TRBV7-2 and TRBJ2-1; weak D call: TRBD2 (5 bases). The CDR3 is made up of 12 amino acids. Between the trimmed V and J ends, which lost 1 base and 14 bases, there was a span of 12 bases. Germline V gives CDR1 SGHTA, CDR2 FQGNSA. CDR3 DNA sequence: TGTGCCAGCAGCTTAGAACTAGATGATAAGTTCTTC. Translating gives CASSLELDDKFF. Supplemented by reference TRBV7-2 and TRBJ2-1, the full variable domain reads GAGVSQSPSNKVTEKGKDVELRCDPISGHTALYWYRQSLGQGLEFLIYFQGNSAPDKSGLPSDRFSAERTGGSVSTLTIQRTQQEDSAVYLCASSLELDDKFFGPGTRLTVL.

A few counts support this clone. V gene TRBV10-2 combines with J gene TRBJ1-2; tentatively, D is TRBD1 (5 bases). Germline values: CDR1 WSHSY, CDR2 SAAADI. V was trimmed by 8 bases and J by 0 bases, leaving 10 bases between them. The CDR3 sequence is 13 residues long. The CDR3 bases are TGCGCCAGCCCGACAGCCTCTAACTATGGCTACACCTTC. This translates into CASPTASNYGYTF.

This chain links TRBV4-1 with TRBJ1-3, with D possibly matching TRBD1 (6 bases). From germline, CDR1 is MGHRA and CDR2 YSYEKL. The CDR3 contains 17 residues. V was shortened by 2 bases and J by 0 bases, with 14 bases between the two germline ends. The CDR3 DNA reads TGCGCCAGCAGCCAACCCGGGACATGGGGCTCTGGAAACACCATATATTTT. It is translated as CASSQPGTWGSGNTIYF.

The chain joins TRBV15 to TRBJ2-1, with a possible D match to TRBD2 (5 bases). The germline V and J ends were trimmed by 1 base and 7 bases, with 11 bases remaining between them. This CDR3 has 14 residues. The germline V gene encodes CDR1 LNHNV and CDR2 YYDKDF (reference sequence). The CDR3 loop is CATSRALERNEQFF. Here the CDR3 DNA reads TGTGCCACCAGCAGAGCCCTTGAGCGGAATGAGCAGTTCTTC.

By its share, this clone is medium-sized (0.01 to 0.1%). The V and J genes are TRBV7-8 and TRBJ2-3; 8 nucleotides align to TRBD1. There are 16 residues in the CDR3. After removal of 5 bases from V and 3 bases from J, the junction contained 10 bases not matched to a gene. The germline V gene has CDR1 SGHVS and CDR2 FQNEAQ. CDR3 residues: CASSMTGAYVTDTQYF. CDR3 DNA sequence: TGTGCCAGCAGCATGACAGGGGCGTATGTGACAGATACGCAGTATTTT.

J is TRBJ1-1 and V is TRBV6-5, with 7 bases lining up with TRBD1. Germline CDR1 MNHEY, CDR2 SVGAGI. This CDR3 spans 15 amino acids. After removal of 2 bases from V and 4 bases from J, the junction contained 7 bases not matched to a gene. This CDR3 is CASSYSRYRGTEAFF. Written as DNA, the CDR3 is TGTGCCAGCAGTTACAGTCGATACAGGGGCACTGAAGCTTTCTTT.

The chain is built from TRBV2 and TRBJ2-7; D not certain. Trimming took off 4 bases at V and 8 bases at J, with 9 bases between the two ends. Germline CDR1 is SNHLY and CDR2 is FYNNEI. This CDR3 has 11 amino acids. The CDR3 reads CASSGTFQQYF. The CDR3 region has the DNA TGTGCCAGCAGTGGGACCTTCCAGCAGTACTTC.

This rearrangement joins TRBV4-1 to TRBJ2-7; TRBD1 or TRBD2 may be the D gene (5 bases each). This CDR3 region has 15 residues. The ends were cut back, 3 bases at V and 1 base at J, with 13 bases in the middle. The germline V gene has CDR1 MGHRA and CDR2 YSYEKL. CDR3 nucleotides: TGCGCCAGCAGCCAGGACCGGGACGGTTCCTACGAGCAGTACTTC. Its translation: CASSQDRDGSYEQYF.

This clone was seen only a few times. The chain has TRBV20-1 and TRBJ1-2; D is uncertain. The ends were cut back, 3 bases at V and 7 bases at J, with 9 bases in the middle. Germline assignment: CDR1 DFQATT and CDR2 SNEGSKA (reference sequence). The CDR3 runs to 11 residues. CDR3 residues: CSASVDLGYTF. CDR3 sequence (DNA): TGCAGTGCTAGCGTGGATCTTGGCTACACCTTC.

This rearrangement joins TRBV7-2 to TRBJ2-5; D unresolved. V lost 3 bases, J lost 5 bases, and 4 bases lay in between. From germline, CDR1 is SGHTA and CDR2 FQGNSA. The CDR3 runs to 11 residues. CDR3 loop: CASSFGETQYF. The CDR3 coding sequence is TGTGCCAGCAGCTTCGGCGAGACCCAGTACTTC.

J is TRBJ2-7 and V is TRBV7-8, with TRBD1 matching 9 bases. Germline loops: CDR1 SGHVS, CDR2 FQNEAQ. CDR3 length: 16 amino acids. Trimming cost V 5 bases and J 4 bases; bases outside gene matches: 12. CDR3 nucleotide sequence: TGTGCCAGCAGCGCACACAGGGGGCCAGTCGTTTACGAGCAGTACTTC. It yields the protein CASSAHRGPVVYEQYF.

V usage is TRBV5-1 and J usage is TRBJ2-3, with 9 bases aligning to TRBD2. The ends lost 0 bases at V and 1 base at J; junction bases unmatched: 3. This CDR3 has 16 amino acids. CDR1 is SGHRS, CDR2 YFSETQ, per germline. The CDR3 reads CASSLGLAGGTDTQYF. In DNA form, the CDR3 reads TGCGCCAGCAGCTTGGGATTAGCGGGGGGCACAGATACGCAGTATTTT.